The sequence of this TCR beta chain was determined in a study of regulatory T cells in long-lasting Graves disease. This clonotype was detected only a few times. Sequencing libraries for TCR beta were prepared with iRepertoire HTBI primers and Arm-PCR of CDR3 regions. TCRdb re-called the multiplex PCR reads through MiXCR, storing one row per CDR3 protein. The table records roughly 400,000 distinct CDR3 sequences, around 21% of them present only once. CDR3 length equals 15 residues. V lost 4 bases and J 6 bases, leaving 18 bases between the germline ends. CDR1 and CDR2 (germline): MGHRA, YSYEKL. Time point here: persistent/refractory GD, antithyroid drugs over 5 years with positive TRAb. Extracted PBMC RNA gave rise to the TCR library. The authors diagnosed Graves' disease using American Thyroid Association guidelines.

The chain joins TRBV4-1 to TRBJ1-1; unclear D gene. This sequence was found in a female donor with Graves disease. The sequences come from peripheral blood mononuclear cells (PBMCs), collected when the disease was refractory, from a patient treated with antithyroid drugs. This chain's CDR3 is CASSLREATAAEAFF. The CDR3 DNA reads as TGCGCCAGCAGCCTACGAGAGGCTACCGCGGCTGAAGCTTTCTTT.